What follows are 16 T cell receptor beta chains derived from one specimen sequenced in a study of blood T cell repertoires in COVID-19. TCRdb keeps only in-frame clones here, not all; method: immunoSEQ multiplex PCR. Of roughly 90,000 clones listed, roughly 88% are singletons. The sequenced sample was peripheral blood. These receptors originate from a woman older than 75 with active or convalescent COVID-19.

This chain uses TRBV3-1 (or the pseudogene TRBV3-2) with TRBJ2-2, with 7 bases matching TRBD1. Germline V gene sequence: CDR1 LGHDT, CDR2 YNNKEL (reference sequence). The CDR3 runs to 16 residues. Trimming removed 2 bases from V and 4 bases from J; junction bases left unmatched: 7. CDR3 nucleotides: TGTGCCAGCAGCCAAATTCTGACAGGGTCCACCGGGGAGCTGTTTTTT. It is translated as CASSQILTGSTGELFF.

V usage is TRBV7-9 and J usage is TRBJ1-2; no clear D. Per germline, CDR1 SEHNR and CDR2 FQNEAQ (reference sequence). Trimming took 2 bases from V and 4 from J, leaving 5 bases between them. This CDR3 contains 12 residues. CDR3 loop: CASSLLSYGYTF. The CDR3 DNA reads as TGTGCCAGCAGCTTACTCAGCTATGGCTACACCTTC.

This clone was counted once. As DNA, the CDR3 is TGTGCCAGTAGTCTGCTAGCGGGAGCTGCCCCCTCTGGGGCCAACGTCCTGACTTTC. The encoded protein is CASSLLAGAAPSGANVLTF. The V call is TRBV19, the J call TRBJ2-6, with TRBD2 matching over 10 bases. Germline V gives CDR1 LNHDA, CDR2 SQIVND (reference sequence). V lost 5 bases, J lost 0 bases, and 10 bases stayed unmatched. The CDR3 has 19 residues.

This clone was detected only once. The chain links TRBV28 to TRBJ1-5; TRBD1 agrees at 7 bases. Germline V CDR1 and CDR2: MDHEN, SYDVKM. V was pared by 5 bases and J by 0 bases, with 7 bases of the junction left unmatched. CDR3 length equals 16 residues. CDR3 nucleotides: TGTGCCAGCAGTCCCGGGACAGCCTATAGCAATCAGCCCCAGCATTTT. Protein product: CASSPGTAYSNQPQHF.

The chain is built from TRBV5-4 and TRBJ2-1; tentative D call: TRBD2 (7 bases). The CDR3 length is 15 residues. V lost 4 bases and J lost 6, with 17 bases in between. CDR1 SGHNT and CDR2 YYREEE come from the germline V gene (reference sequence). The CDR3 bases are TGTGCCAGCAGCCCCCCAGGGGCTAGCGGCAATGAGCAGTTCTTC. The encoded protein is CASSPPGASGNEQFF.

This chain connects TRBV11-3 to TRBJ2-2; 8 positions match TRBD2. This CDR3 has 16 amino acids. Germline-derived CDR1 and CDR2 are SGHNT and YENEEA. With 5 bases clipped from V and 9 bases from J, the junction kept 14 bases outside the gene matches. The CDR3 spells CASSPPTGGDHRELFF. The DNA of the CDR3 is TGTGCCAGCAGCCCCCCCACCGGGGGGGACCACCGGGAGCTGTTTTTT. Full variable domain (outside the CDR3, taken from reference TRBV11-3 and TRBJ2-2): EAGVVQSPRYKIIEKKQPVAFWCNPISGHNTLYWYLQNLGQGPELLIRYENEEAVDDSQLPKDRFSAERLKGVDSTLKIQPAELGDSAVYLCASSPPTGGDHRELFFGEGSRLTVL.

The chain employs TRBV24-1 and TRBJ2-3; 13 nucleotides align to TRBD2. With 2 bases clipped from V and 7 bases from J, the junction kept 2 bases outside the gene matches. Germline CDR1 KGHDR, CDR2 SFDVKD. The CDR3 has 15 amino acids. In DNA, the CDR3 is TGTGCCACCAGTGATTGGACTAGCGGGGGCCATACGCAGTATTTT. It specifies CATSDWTSGGHTQYF.

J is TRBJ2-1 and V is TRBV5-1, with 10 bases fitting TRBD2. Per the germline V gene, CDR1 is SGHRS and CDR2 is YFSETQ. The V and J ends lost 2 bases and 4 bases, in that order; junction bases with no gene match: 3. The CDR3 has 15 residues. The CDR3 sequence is CASSFSGGLYNEQFF. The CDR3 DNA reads TGCGCCAGCAGCTTTAGCGGGGGGTTGTACAATGAGCAGTTCTTC.

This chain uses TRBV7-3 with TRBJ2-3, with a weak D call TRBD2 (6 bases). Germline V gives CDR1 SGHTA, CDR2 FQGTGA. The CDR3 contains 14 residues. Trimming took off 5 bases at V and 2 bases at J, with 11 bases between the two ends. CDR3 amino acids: CASSTGLSTDTQYF. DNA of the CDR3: TGTGCCAGCAGCACGGGACTCTCCACAGATACGCAGTATTTT.

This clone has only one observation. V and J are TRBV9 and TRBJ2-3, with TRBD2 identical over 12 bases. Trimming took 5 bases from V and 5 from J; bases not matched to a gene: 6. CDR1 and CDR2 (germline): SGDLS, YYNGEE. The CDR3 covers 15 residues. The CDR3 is CASSQGLAGRDTQYF. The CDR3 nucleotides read TGTGCCAGCAGTCAAGGACTAGCGGGAAGAGATACGCAGTATTTT.

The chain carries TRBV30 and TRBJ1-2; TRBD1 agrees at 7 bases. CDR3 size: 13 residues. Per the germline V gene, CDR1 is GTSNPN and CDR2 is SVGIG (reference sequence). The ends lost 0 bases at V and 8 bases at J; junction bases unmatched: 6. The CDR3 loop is CAWSVGGGRGYTF. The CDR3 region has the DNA TGTGCCTGGAGTGTCGGAGGGGGCAGGGGCTACACCTTC.

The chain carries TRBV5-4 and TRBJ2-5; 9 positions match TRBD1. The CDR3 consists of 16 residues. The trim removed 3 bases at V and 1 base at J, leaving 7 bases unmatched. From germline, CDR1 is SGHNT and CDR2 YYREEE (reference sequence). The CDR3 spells CASSSAGTGLQETQYF. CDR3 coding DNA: TGTGCCAGCAGCTCGGCCGGGACAGGGCTCCAAGAGACCCAGTACTTC.

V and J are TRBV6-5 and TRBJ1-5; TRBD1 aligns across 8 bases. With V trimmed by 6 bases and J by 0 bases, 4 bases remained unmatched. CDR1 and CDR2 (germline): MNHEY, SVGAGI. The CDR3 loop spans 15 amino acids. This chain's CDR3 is CASSLDRDSNQPQHF. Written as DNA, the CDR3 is TGTGCCAGCAGCTTGGACAGGGATAGCAATCAGCCCCAGCATTTT.

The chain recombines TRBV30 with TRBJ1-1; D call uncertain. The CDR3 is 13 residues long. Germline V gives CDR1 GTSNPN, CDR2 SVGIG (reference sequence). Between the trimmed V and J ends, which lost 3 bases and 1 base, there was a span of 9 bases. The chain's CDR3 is CAWSRLGNTEAFF. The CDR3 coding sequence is TGTGCCTGGAGCCGACTTGGGAACACTGAAGCTTTCTTT.

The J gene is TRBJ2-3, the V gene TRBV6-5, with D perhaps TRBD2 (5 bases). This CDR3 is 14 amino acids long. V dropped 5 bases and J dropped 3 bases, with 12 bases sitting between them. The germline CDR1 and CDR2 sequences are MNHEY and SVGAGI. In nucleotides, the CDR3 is TGTGCCAGCAGTCCCCCCTCGGGGACAGATACGCAGTATTTT. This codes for CASSPPSGTDTQYF.

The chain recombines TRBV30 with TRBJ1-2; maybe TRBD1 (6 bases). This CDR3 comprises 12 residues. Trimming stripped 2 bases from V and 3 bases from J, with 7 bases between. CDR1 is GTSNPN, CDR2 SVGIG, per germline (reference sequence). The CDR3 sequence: CAWSPGDYGYTF. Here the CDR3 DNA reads TGTGCCTGGAGTCCAGGGGACTATGGCTACACCTTC.